This T cell receptor beta chain is drawn from a study of regulatory T cells in long-lasting Graves disease. General study points: Accuracy might have suffered from few samples.

The CDR3 covers 14 residues. Combining iRepertoire HTBI primers with Arm-PCR of CDR3 regions, the authors built TCR beta libraries. Original handling: Throughout the samples, researchers identified 60 to 70 TRBV and 13 to 15 TRBJ segments. TCRdb reprocessed the multiplex PCR reads via MiXCR and lists one record per CDR3 protein. The V and J calls follow TCRdb's processing rather than the paper's. The table has hundreds of thousands of distinct CDR3 sequences, 15% to 18% seen once. In the case of this clonotype: What it binds is not known. A much larger clone lies a single base off, so this may be a read error.

Regarding time point: newly diagnosed GD, antithyroid drugs for less than 3 months. PBMC RNA served as the TCR library source. The receptor comes from a female donor with Graves disease. The sequenced sample was peripheral blood mononuclear cells (PBMCs), obtained at new diagnosis, from a patient treated with antithyroid drugs. The chain employs TRBV12-3 or TRBV12-4 and TRBJ1-5; possible D gene TRBD1, 6 bases. CDR3 sequence (DNA): TGTGCCTGCAGTTTTCCGGGACAAGGCCAGCCCCAGCATTTT. Translating gives CACSFPGQGQPQHF.